This record covers a single T cell receptor beta chain. Looked up from germline, CDR1 is SGDLS and CDR2 is YYNGEE. The CDR3 is 16 amino acids. Trimming took off 3 bases at V and 4 bases at J, with 19 bases between the two ends. These data come from a study of somatic mutations in cytotoxic T cells in rheumatoid arthritis. Flow cytometry served to check the purity of CD4+ and CD8+ cells, which were isolated by positive magnetic bead selection. Using immunoSEQ multiplex PCR, the repertoire was profiled, and TCRdb retains in-frame clones only, with some absent. This sample has more than 10,000 clones; around 75% occur once, and the top ten carry around 40%.

The sequenced sample consisted of CD8+ T cells sorted from blood. The TCR originated in a man aged 55 to 70 in good health. The genes are TRBV9 and TRBJ2-5; D possibly uses TRBD1 or TRBD2 (6 bases each). The CDR3 sequence is CASSAEGGPLGETQYF. The CDR3 bases are TGTGCCAGCAGCGCAGAAGGGGGGCCCCTCGGAGAGACCCAGTACTTC.